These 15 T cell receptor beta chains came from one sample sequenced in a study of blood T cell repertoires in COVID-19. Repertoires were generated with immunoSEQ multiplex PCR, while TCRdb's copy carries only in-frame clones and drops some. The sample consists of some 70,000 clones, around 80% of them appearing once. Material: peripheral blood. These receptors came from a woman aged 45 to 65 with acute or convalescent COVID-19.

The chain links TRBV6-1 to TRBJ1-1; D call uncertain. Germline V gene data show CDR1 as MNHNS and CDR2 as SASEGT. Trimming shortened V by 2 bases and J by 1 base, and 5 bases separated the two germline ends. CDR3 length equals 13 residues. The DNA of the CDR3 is TGTGCCAGCAGTGAACTGTGGAACACTGAAGCTTTCTTT. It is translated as CASSELWNTEAFF.

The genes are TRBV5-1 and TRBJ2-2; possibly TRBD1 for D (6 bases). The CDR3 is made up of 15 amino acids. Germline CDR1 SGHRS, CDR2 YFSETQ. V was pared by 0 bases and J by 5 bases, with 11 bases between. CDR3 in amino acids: CASSLEGTSTGELFF. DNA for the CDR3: TGCGCCAGCAGCTTGGAGGGGACATCGACCGGGGAGCTGTTTTTT.

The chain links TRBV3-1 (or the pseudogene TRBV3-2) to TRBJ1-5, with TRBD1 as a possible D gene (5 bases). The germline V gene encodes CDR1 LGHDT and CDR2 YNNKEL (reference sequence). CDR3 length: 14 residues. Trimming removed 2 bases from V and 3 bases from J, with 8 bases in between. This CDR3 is CASSQRGYNQPQHF. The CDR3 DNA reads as TGTGCCAGCAGCCAACGGGGGTACAATCAGCCCCAGCATTTT.

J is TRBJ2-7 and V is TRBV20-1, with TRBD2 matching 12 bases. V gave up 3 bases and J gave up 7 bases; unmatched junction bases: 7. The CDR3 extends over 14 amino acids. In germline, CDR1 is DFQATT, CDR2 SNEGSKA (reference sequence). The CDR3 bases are TGCAGTGCTAGTCCGCTAGCGGGAGGGTGGGAGCAGTACTTC. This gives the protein CSASPLAGGWEQYF.

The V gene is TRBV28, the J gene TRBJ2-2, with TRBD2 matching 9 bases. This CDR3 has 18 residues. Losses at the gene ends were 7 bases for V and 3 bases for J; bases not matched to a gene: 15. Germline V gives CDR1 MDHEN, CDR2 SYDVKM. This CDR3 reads CASTTRMGVAGDTGELFF. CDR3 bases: TGTGCCAGCACTACCCGGATGGGTGTAGCGGGGGACACCGGGGAGCTGTTTTTT.

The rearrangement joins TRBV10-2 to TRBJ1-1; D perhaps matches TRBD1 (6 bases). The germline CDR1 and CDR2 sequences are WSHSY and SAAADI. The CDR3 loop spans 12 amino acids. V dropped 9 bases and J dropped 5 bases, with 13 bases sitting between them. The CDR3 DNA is TGCGCCAGACATCACAGGGAGACTGAAGCTTTCTTT. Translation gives CARHHRETEAFF.

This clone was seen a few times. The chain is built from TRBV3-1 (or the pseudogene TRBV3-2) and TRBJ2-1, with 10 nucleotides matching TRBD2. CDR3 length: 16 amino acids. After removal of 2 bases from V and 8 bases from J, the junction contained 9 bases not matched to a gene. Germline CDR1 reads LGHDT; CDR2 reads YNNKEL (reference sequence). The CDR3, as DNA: TGTGCCAGCAGCCAATGGCAGCGGGGGGGCTTCGATGAGCAGTTCTTC. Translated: CASSQWQRGGFDEQFF.

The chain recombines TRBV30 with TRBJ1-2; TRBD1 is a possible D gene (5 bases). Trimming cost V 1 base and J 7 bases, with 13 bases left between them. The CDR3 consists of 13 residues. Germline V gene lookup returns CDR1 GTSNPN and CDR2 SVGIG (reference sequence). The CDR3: CAWSGQGTGGYTF. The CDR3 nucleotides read TGTGCCTGGAGTGGGCAGGGTACGGGTGGCTACACCTTC. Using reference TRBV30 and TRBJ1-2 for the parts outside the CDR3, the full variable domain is SQTIHQWPATLVQPVGSPLSLECTVEGTSNPNLYWYRQAAGRGLQLLFYSVGIGQISSEVPQNLSASRPQDRQFILSSKKLLLSDSGFYLCAWSGQGTGGYTFGSGTRLTVV.

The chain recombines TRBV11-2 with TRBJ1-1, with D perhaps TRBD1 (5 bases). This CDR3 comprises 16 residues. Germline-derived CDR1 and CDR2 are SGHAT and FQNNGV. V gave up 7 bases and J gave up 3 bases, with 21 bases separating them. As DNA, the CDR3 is TGTGCCAGCAACAAGCCGGGGGTTAGTTGGGACACTGAAGCTTTCTTT. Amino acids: CASNKPGVSWDTEAFF.

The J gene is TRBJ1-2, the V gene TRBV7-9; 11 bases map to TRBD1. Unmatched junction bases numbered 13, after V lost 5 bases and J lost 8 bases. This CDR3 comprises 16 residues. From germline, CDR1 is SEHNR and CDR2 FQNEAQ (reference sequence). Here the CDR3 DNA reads TGTGCCAGCAGCCCTTCAGCCGGGACAGGGGGTCACGGCTACACCTTC. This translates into CASSPSAGTGGHGYTF. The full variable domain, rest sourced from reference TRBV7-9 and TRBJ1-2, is DTGVSQNPRHKITKRGQNVTFRCDPISEHNRLYWYRQTLGQGPEFLTYFQNEAQLEKSRLLSDRFSAERPKGSFSTLEIQRTEQGDSAMYLCASSPSAGTGGHGYTFGSGTRLTVV.

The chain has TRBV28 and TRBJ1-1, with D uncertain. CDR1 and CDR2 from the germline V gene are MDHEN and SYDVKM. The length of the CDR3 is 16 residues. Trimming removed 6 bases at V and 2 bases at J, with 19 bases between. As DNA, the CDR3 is TGTGCCAGCAGCGCGTTAATGAGAGGAAAAAACACTGAAGCTTTCTTT. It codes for CASSALMRGKNTEAFF.

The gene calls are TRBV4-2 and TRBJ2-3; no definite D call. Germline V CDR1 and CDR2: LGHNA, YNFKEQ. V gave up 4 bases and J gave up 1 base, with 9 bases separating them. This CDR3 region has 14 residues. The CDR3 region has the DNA TGTGCCAGCAGCCGTAACTTGGGCACAGATACGCAGTATTTT. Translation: CASSRNLGTDTQYF.

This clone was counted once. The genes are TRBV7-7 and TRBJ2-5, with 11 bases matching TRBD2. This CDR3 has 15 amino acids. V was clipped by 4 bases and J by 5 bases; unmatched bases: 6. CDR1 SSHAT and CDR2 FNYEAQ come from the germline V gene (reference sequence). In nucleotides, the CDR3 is TGTGCCAGCAGCTCTAGCGGGGGGTTGGAGGAGACCCAGTACTTC. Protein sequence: CASSSSGGLEETQYF.

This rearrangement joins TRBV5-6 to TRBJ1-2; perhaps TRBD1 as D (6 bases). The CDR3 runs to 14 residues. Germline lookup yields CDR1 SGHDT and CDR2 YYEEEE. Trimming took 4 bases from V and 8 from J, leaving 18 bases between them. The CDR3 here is CASSLPQGLWGYTF. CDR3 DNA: TGTGCCAGCAGCCTCCCTCAGGGGCTTTGGGGCTACACCTTC.

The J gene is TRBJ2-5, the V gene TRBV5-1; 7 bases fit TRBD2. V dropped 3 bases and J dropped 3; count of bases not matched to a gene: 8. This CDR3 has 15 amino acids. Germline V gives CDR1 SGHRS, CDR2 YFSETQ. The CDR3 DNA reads TGCGCCAGCAGCTCCTCGGGGAGGGGAGAAGAGACCCAGTACTTC. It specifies CASSSSGRGEETQYF. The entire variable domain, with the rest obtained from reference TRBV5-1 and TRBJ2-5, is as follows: KAGVTQTPRYLIKTRGQQVTLSCSPISGHRSVSWYQQTPGQGLQFLFEYFSETQRNKGNFPGRFSGRQFSNSRSEMNVSTLELGDSALYLCASSSSGRGEETQYFGPGTRLLVL.